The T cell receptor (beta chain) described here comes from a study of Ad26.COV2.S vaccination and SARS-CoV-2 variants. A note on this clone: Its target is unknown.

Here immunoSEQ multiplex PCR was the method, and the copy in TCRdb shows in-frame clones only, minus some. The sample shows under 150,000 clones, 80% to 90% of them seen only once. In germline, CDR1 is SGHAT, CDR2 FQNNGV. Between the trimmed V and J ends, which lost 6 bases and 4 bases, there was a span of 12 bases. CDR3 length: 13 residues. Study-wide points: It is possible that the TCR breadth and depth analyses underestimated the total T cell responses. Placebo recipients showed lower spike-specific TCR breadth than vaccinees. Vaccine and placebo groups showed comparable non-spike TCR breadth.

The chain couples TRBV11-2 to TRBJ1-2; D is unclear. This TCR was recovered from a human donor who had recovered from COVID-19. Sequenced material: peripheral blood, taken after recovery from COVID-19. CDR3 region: CASSLTWFYGYTF. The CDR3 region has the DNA TGTGCCAGCAGTCTAACATGGTTCTATGGCTACACCTTC.